One T cell receptor beta chain is described in this entry. The antigen is undetermined. These data belong to a study of metastatic and nonmetastatic thyroid tumors. Study in general: Comparison of repertoires was carried out across blood and tumor or nodule tissue from malignant and benign thyroid patients.

Study-wide results and limits: Reportedly, malignant thyroid tumors had significantly higher TCR beta diversity than benign nodules, in blood and tumor.

Treatment of any kind had been given to no patient before thyroid surgery. Per the original data handling: The study's classifier, a distant-metastasis tool for papillary thyroid cancer, was built using CDR3 differences across clinicopathological groups. TCRdb reanalyzed the PCR reads with MiXCR. The V and J calls and clone size come from TCRdb's table, not from the authors' own analysis. The sample has 35,000 to 55,000 clones; around 25% are singletons. The ends were cut back, 6 bases at V and 4 bases at J, with 10 bases in the middle. CDR1 LNHDA and CDR2 SQIVND come from the germline V gene (reference sequence). The CDR3 contains 13 residues.

The sample was blood. This clonotype originated in a male donor with papillary thyroid cancer or a benign thyroid nodule (not recorded which). Some clones in this sample may be carry-over from other donors' samples. The genes are TRBV19 and TRBJ1-5; D uncertain. The CDR3 reads CASRPRRNQPQHF. The CDR3, as DNA: TGTGCCAGTAGGCCTAGGCGGAATCAGCCCCAGCATTTT.